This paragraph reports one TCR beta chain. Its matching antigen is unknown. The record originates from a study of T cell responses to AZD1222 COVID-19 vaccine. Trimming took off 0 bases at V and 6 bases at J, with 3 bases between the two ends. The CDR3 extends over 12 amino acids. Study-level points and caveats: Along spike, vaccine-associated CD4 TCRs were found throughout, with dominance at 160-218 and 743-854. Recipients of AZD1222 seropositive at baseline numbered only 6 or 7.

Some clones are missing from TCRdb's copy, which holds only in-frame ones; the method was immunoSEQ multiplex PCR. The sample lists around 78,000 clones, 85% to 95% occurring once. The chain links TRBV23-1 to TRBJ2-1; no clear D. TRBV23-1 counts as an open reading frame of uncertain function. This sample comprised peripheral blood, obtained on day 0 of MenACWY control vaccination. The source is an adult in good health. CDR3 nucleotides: TGCGCCAGCAGTCAATCGAGCAATGAGCAGTTCTTC. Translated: CASSQSSNEQFF.